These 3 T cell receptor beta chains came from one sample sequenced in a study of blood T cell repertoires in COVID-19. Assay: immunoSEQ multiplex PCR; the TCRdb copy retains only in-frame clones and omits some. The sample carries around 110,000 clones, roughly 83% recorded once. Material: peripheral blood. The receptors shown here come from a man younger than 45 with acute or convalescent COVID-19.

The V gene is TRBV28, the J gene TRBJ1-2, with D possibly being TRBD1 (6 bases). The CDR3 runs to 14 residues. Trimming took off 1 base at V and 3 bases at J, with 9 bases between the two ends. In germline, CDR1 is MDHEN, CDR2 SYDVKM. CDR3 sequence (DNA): TGTGCCAGCAGTTTATATGGGGGCGACTATGGCTACACCTTC. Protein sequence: CASSLYGGDYGYTF.

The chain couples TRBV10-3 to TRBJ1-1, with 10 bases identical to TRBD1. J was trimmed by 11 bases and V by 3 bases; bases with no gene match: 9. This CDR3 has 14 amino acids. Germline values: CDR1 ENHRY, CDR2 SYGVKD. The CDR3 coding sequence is TGTGCCATCAGTGAATCCGGGACAGGGGATCACGCTTTCTTT. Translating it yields CAISESGTGDHAFF.

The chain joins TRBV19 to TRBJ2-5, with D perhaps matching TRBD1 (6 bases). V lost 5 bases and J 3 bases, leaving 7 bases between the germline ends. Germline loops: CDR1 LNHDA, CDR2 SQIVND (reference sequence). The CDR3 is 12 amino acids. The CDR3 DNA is TGTGCCAGTAGTGAGGGGGAAGAGACCCAGTACTTC. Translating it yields CASSEGEETQYF. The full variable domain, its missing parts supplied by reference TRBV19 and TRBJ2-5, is DGGITQSPKYLFRKEGQNVTLSCEQNLNHDAMYWYRQDPGQGLRLIYYSQIVNDFQKGDIAEGYSVSREKKESFPLTVTSAQKNPTAFYLCASSEGEETQYFGPGTRLLVL.